The clone carrying this TCR beta chain showed up many times. As yet, its antigen is unknown. Template material for amplifying TCR beta CDR3 regions consisted of RNA transcripts. RT-PCR in the first round (using the HTBI primer set) targeted the TCR CDR3. From the multiplex PCR reads, TCRdb called clonotypes with MiXCR, one entry per CDR3 protein. The sample lists hundreds of thousands of distinct CDR3 sequences, roughly 14% occurring once. Trimming at V came to 7 bases and at J to 2 bases, leaving 7 bases not matched to a gene. CDR1 is MNHEY, CDR2 SVGEGT, per germline. The CDR3 spans 15 residues. This record comes from a study of T cells in Graves' hyperthyroidism and ophthalmopathy. Study results and caveats: Blood also carried most thyroid clonotypes expanded above 0.001. The model forecast ophthalmopathy, anticipating it by a median around 6.5 months before onset.

The sequence came from a man aged 18 to 29 with Graves' ophthalmopathy. Sequenced input: blood. The chain carries TRBV6-2 or TRBV6-3 and TRBJ2-7; TRBD2 matches at 11 bases. The DNA for the CDR3 is TGTGCCAGCAACTATCTTAGCGGGAGGGCCTACGAGCAGTACTTC. Translated, it gives CASNYLSGRAYEQYF.